The T cell receptor beta chain under discussion was sequenced for a study of T-cell memory formation after mild COVID-19. Study-wide background: The two donors had largely donor-specific TCR clusters.

TCR alpha and TCR beta cDNA libraries carrying sample barcodes and UMIs came from 5'RACE with constant-segment primers. TCRdb reprocessed the 5' RACE reads via MiXCR and lists one record per CDR3 protein. The repertoire consists of 140,000 or so distinct CDR3 sequences, with about 19% occurring once and the leading ten covering 2% to 2.5%. General study findings and limits: Contracting CD4+ clones lay largely in CM and EM, with CD8+ ones residing in EMRA.

This clonotype was detected only once. What it recognizes is unknown. This receptor was obtained from an adult woman who had mild COVID-19 (a few samples of this study predate the infection). Cell type and time point are not known. Source material: PBMCs or a T cell subset sorted from them (not recorded which).

CDR3 residues: CASSLDQGGETQYF. CDR3 DNA sequence: TGTGCCAGCAGCTTGGATCAGGGGGGAGAGACCCAGTACTTC. The chain is built from TRBV5-4 and TRBJ2-5, with D perhaps TRBD1 (7 bases). Germline CDR1 SGHNT, CDR2 YYREEE (reference sequence). The CDR3 covers 14 residues. V was pared by 0 bases and J by 4 bases, with 10 bases between.